These T cell receptor beta chains were read from a single sample in a study of T cell responses to AZD1222 COVID-19 vaccine. TCRdb's copy holds only in-frame clones and misses some; the assay was immunoSEQ multiplex PCR. This sample carries some 110,000 clones, 88% of them seen once, and the ten largest clones take around 8.7%. This specimen was peripheral blood, taken on day 0 of AZD1222 vaccination. The receptors stem from an adult in good health. The CDR3 runs from the conserved cysteine through the conserved F or W.

J,V,CDR3
TRBJ1-1,TRBV29-1,CSVDRDRVTEAFF
TRBJ2-1,TRBV24-1,CATSVLSGRMADEQFF
TRBJ2-5,TRBV7-9,CASSSYTGDVKTQYF
TRBJ2-1,TRBV19,CASSDRDRGGNEQFF
TRBJ2-7,TRBV18,CASSPGTGSYEQYF
TRBJ2-6,TRBV3-1/TRBV3-2,CASSQGPGANVLTF
TRBJ2-7,TRBV9,CASSVGAGQPFYEQYF
TRBJ1-2,TRBV6-1,CASSERAVGPYGYTF
TRBJ1-3,TRBV5-1,CASSPAGNSGNTIYF
TRBJ1-1,TRBV25-1,CASSDVTRGENTEAFF
TRBJ1-3,TRBV4-3,CASSQEVVGLTIYF
TRBJ2-1,TRBV5-1,CASSPGTSPWEQFF
TRBJ1-2,TRBV6-5,CASSYYSENYGYTF
TRBJ1-4,TRBV18,CASSPLPQDPTTNEKLFF
TRBJ1-5,TRBV5-4,CASSINIRVGQPQHF
TRBJ1-1,TRBV27,CASSLRGEGAGRRAFF
TRBJ1-1,TRBV5-5,CASSLWTGAKNTEAFF
TRBJ1-2,TRBV28,CASSLGRQLVF
TRBJ2-1,TRBV4-1,CASSHQNNEQFF
TRBJ1-1,TRBV18,CASSPGTGSGTEAFF
TRBJ2-7,TRBV7-2,CASSSYTTYEQYF
TRBJ2-3,TRBV19,CASSIEGQGTDTQYF
TRBJ1-6,TRBV5-1,CASSLQLAGDRSPLHF
TRBJ1-5,TRBV6-2/TRBV6-3,CASSRTQYSNQPQHF
TRBJ2-5,TRBV3-1/TRBV3-2,CASSLGETQYF
TRBJ2-7,TRBV6-2/TRBV6-3,CASSFRGVTYEQYF
TRBJ2-5,TRBV4-1,CASSPFATSGETQYF
TRBJ2-2,TRBV7-2,CASSLPRLAENTGELFF
TRBJ2-7,TRBV9,CASSVGTGTGLREQYF